The 20 T cell receptor beta chains given below trace back to one sample, sequenced in a study of chemoradiotherapy in HPV16-positive cancers. The protocol was immunoSEQ multiplex PCR, while the TCRdb copy is restricted to in-frame clones and leaves out a portion. Here the sample spans about 12,000 clones, about 77% being singletons. This sample was obtained from a patient who underwent chemoradiotherapy. The receptors here all came from a human donor with HPV-associated anogenital cancer.

The chain carries TRBV5-1 and TRBJ1-4, with a tentative D call TRBD1 (5 bases). Germline-derived CDR1 and CDR2 are SGHRS and YFSETQ. The V gene lost 1 base and the J gene lost 0 bases, with 10 bases spanning the gap. The CDR3 runs to 16 residues. The chain's CDR3 is CASSLLQGATNEKLFF. The CDR3 region has the DNA TGCGCCAGCAGCTTGCTCCAGGGTGCAACTAATGAAAAACTGTTTTTT.

This sequence joins TRBV18 and TRBJ1-5; no reliable D call. There are 14 residues in the CDR3. V was pared by 4 bases and J by 4 bases, with 11 bases between. Germline V lookup: CDR1 KGHSH, CDR2 LQKENI. The CDR3 region is CASSLEDGNQPQHF. CDR3 in DNA: TGTGCCAGCTCACTAGAGGACGGAAATCAGCCCCAGCATTTT.

In its sample, this clone was seen once. V is TRBV2 and J is TRBJ2-7; D not certain. This CDR3 contains 12 residues. Germline CDR1 SNHLY, CDR2 FYNNEI. V was pared by 2 bases and J by 3 bases, with 5 bases between. CDR3 sequence reads: CASSENSYEQYF. Here the CDR3 DNA reads TGTGCCAGCAGTGAAAACAGCTACGAGCAGTACTTC. Full variable domain (remainder filled in from reference TRBV2 and TRBJ2-7): EPEVTQTPSHQVTQMGQEVILRCVPISNHLYFYWYRQILGQKVEFLVSFYNNEISEKSEIFDDQFSVERPDGSNFTLKIRSTKLEDSAMYFCASSENSYEQYFGPGTRLTVT.

The V call is TRBV11-3, the J call TRBJ2-1; D uncertain. Trimming stripped 1 base from V and 5 bases from J, with 6 bases between. The length of the CDR3 is 13 residues. Germline-derived CDR1 and CDR2 are SGHNT and YENEEA. The CDR3 is CASSLGPNNEQFF. DNA for the CDR3: TGTGCCAGCAGCTTAGGGCCTAACAATGAGCAGTTCTTC.

The chain uses TRBV19 and TRBJ2-4, with D unresolved. CDR3 size: 14 residues. Germline lookup yields CDR1 LNHDA and CDR2 SQIVND (reference sequence). The ends were cut back, 3 bases at V and 2 bases at J, with 8 bases in the middle. For the CDR3, the DNA is TGTGCCAGTAGTATGTTAGGGACCAAAAACATTCAGTACTTC. It encodes CASSMLGTKNIQYF.

Only a few counts were recorded for this clone. The J gene is TRBJ1-1, the V gene TRBV9, with D tentatively TRBD1 (6 bases). With 0 bases removed from V and 7 bases from J, the gap between germline ends came to 13 bases. CDR3 length: 14 amino acids. Per the germline V gene, CDR1 is SGDLS and CDR2 is YYNGEE. The CDR3 DNA is TGTGCCAGCAGCGTAGCATGGGGGCCCTTTGAAGCTTTCTTT. Its translation is CASSVAWGPFEAFF.

In DNA, the CDR3 is TGTGCCAGCAGCCTGACAGGACTGAACACTGAAGCTTTCTTT. It is translated as CASSLTGLNTEAFF. The chain uses TRBV28 and TRBJ1-1, with a possible D match to TRBD1 (6 bases). The CDR3 has 14 amino acids. The V gene lost 6 bases and the J gene lost 0 bases, with 11 bases spanning the gap. The germline gives CDR1 MDHEN, CDR2 SYDVKM.

The J gene is TRBJ2-6, the V gene TRBV6-1; tentatively, D is TRBD1 or TRBD2 (7 bases each). Trimming shortened V by 3 bases and J by 4 bases, and 13 bases separated the two germline ends. In germline, CDR1 is MNHNS, CDR2 SASEGT. The CDR3 length is 16 residues. CDR3 DNA sequence: TGTGCCAGCAGTGACAGGGGGGGGACGGGGGCCAACGTCCTGACTTTC. Translated, it gives CASSDRGGTGANVLTF.

The chain is built from TRBV19 and TRBJ1-3, with D perhaps TRBD1 (5 bases). Germline lookup yields CDR1 LNHDA and CDR2 SQIVND (reference sequence). V was pared by 10 bases and J by 0 bases, with 16 bases between. The length of the CDR3 is 15 residues. For the CDR3, the DNA is TGTGCCACTCAGAGGGGACTGAGCTCTGGAAACACCATATATTTT. This codes for CATQRGLSSGNTIYF.

V gene TRBV5-1 combines with J gene TRBJ2-7; the D gene is possibly TRBD2 (6 bases). Trimming stripped 4 bases from V and 6 bases from J, with 14 bases between. Germline-derived CDR1 and CDR2 are SGHRS and YFSETQ. The CDR3 loop spans 13 amino acids. As DNA, the CDR3 is TGCGCCAGCAGCACCTTGGCGGGGCTCGAGCAGTACTTC. Its translation is CASSTLAGLEQYF.

The chain combines TRBV5-1 with TRBJ2-3; D is unclear. The V and J ends lost 4 bases and 0 bases respectively, with 12 bases between them. Germline V lookup: CDR1 SGHRS, CDR2 YFSETQ. The CDR3 consists of 15 residues. CDR3 region: CASSPTEPSTDTQYF. The CDR3 nucleotides are TGCGCCAGCAGCCCCACGGAGCCAAGCACAGATACGCAGTATTTT.

This clone occurred once. This chain links TRBV29-1 with TRBJ2-5; unclear D gene. The CDR3 consists of 14 residues. V was pared by 3 bases and J by 0 bases, with 11 bases between. Germline CDR1 and CDR2: SQVTM and ANQGSEA. The CDR3 DNA sequence: TGCAGCGTTGAGGAAGGTCAGCACCAAGAGACCCAGTACTTC. It is translated as CSVEEGQHQETQYF.

The chain links TRBV19 to TRBJ1-5; the D gene is possibly TRBD1 (6 bases). CDR1 is LNHDA, CDR2 SQIVND, per germline (reference sequence). Trimming took 3 bases from V and 3 from J, leaving 9 bases between them. The length of the CDR3 is 14 residues. The CDR3 reads CASSMGQVNQPQHF. The CDR3 nucleotides read TGTGCCAGTAGTATGGGACAAGTCAATCAGCCCCAGCATTTT.

The chain employs TRBV5-4 and TRBJ2-7, with 9 positions matching TRBD2. This CDR3 is built from 16 residues. J was trimmed by 4 bases and V by 0 bases; bases with no gene match: 8. Germline CDR1 SGHNT, CDR2 YYREEE (reference sequence). The CDR3 spells CASSLGGGLAGYEQYF. The CDR3, as DNA: TGTGCCAGCAGCTTGGGGGGGGGCCTAGCGGGGTACGAGCAGTACTTC.

This rearrangement joins TRBV30 to TRBJ1-2; D unresolved. CDR1 GTSNPN and CDR2 SVGIG come from the germline V gene (reference sequence). V was clipped by 2 bases and J by 12 bases, with 16 bases between them. This CDR3 has 12 amino acids. The CDR3: CAWSLTSAGDTF. CDR3 bases: TGTGCCTGGAGTTTAACATCCGCTGGGGACACCTTC.

This clone came up once. The V gene is TRBV5-5, the J gene TRBJ1-2; TRBD1 agrees at 7 bases. The CDR3 loop spans 15 amino acids. Germline CDR1 SGHKS, CDR2 YYEKEE (reference sequence). With V trimmed by 5 bases and J by 4 bases, 11 bases remained unmatched. The DNA for the CDR3 is TGTGCCAGCAGAGAGGGGGCCCCCGTAAGCTATGGCTACACCTTC. Its translation: CASREGAPVSYGYTF.

The chain has TRBV10-3 and TRBJ1-2; maybe TRBD1 (5 bases). Germline CDR1 is ENHRY and CDR2 is SYGVKD. V lost 6 bases, J lost 4 bases, and 9 bases lay in between. The CDR3 totals 12 residues. CDR3 nucleotide sequence: TGTGCCATCAGACAGGACGCCTATGGCTACACCTTC. Amino acids: CAIRQDAYGYTF.

The V gene is TRBV12-5, the J gene TRBJ1-5; unclear D gene. V lost 7 bases and J lost 0, with 10 bases in between. Germline CDR1 LGHNT, CDR2 FRNRAP. The CDR3 totals 14 residues. As DNA, the CDR3 is TGTGCTAGTGTCCAGGACCTTAGCAATCAGCCCCAGCATTTT. This sequence encodes CASVQDLSNQPQHF.

The V call is TRBV6-5, the J call TRBJ2-5, with TRBD2 matching 11 bases. Trimming cost V 2 bases and J 3 bases; bases outside gene matches: 5. CDR1 and CDR2 (germline): MNHEY, SVGAGI. The CDR3 consists of 16 residues. CDR3 DNA sequence: TGTGCCAGCAGTTACGGTATGACTAGCGGGAAAGAGACCCAGTACTTC. It translates to CASSYGMTSGKETQYF.

Here the CDR3 reads CASSDFSGRAWDEQFF. CDR3 nucleotide sequence: TGTGCCAGCAGTGACTTTAGCGGGAGGGCCTGGGATGAGCAGTTCTTC. The chain joins TRBV2 to TRBJ2-1; 11 bases are a match to TRBD2. The germline V gene has CDR1 SNHLY and CDR2 FYNNEI. The CDR3 is 16 residues long. After removal of 3 bases from V and 8 bases from J, the junction contained 9 bases not matched to a gene.